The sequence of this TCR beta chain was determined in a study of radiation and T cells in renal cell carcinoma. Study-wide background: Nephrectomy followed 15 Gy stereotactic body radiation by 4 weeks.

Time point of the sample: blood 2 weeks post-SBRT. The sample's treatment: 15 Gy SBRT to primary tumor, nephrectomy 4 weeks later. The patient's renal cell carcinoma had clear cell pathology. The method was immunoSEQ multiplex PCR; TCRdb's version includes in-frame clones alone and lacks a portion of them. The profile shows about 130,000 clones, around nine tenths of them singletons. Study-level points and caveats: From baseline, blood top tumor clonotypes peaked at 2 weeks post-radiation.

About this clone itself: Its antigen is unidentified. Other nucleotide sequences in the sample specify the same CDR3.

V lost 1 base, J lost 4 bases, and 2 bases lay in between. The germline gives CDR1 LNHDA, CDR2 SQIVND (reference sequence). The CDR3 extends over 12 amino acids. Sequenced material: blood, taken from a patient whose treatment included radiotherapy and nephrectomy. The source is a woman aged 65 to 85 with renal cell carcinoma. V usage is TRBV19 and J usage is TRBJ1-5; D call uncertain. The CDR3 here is CASSIGNQPQHF. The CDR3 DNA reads TGTGCCAGTAGTATAGGGAATCAGCCCCAGCATTTT.